The subject of this entry is one TCR beta chain. Antigen specificity is unknown. This record comes from a study of post-analysis software for immune sequencing data. Study-wide context: Disease trajectories encompassed relapsing-remitting, secondary progressive and progressive-relapsing multiple sclerosis.

Study-wide points: Compared against controls, patients with multiple sclerosis displayed significantly lower normalized Chao1 diversity. Samples prepared in the same batch strongly co-clustered by F measure.

Researchers reported that TCR beta cDNA libraries carried unique molecular identifiers. Researchers reported roughly 510,000 cDNA molecules coming from approximately 1 to 10 million T cells. TCRdb passed the PCR reads through MiXCR, listing each CDR3 protein once. The profile shows hundreds of thousands of distinct CDR3 sequences, 30% of them singletons. The sequencing sample was made of blood. This sequence originates from a girl aged 10 to 17 with multiple sclerosis.

The CDR3 DNA is TGCGCCAGCAGGGAGGGGCCACAGATTTCGAACACTGAAGCTTTCTTT. As protein: CASREGPQISNTEAFF. The chain combines TRBV5-1 with TRBJ1-1; TRBD1 might be the D (5 bases). Germline V lookup: CDR1 SGHRS, CDR2 YFSETQ. The CDR3 spans 16 residues. V was clipped by 5 bases and J by 1 base, with 18 bases between them. The full variable domain, its missing parts supplied by reference TRBV5-1 and TRBJ1-1, is KAGVTQTPRYLIKTRGQQVTLSCSPISGHRSVSWYQQTPGQGLQFLFEYFSETQRNKGNFPGRFSGRQFSNSRSEMNVSTLELGDSALYLCASREGPQISNTEAFFGQGTRLTVV.